The clone carrying this T cell receptor beta chain was counted many times. The antigen remains undetermined. V was clipped by 0 bases and J by 7 bases, with 9 bases between them. This CDR3 is 13 amino acids long. In germline, CDR1 is MGHDK, CDR2 SYGVNS. These data are taken from a study of T-cell reconstitution after alpha-beta-depleted transplantation in children. Study-level findings and limits: Several hundred rapidly expanded clones from non-depleted graft cells reportedly supplied alpha-beta T cells about two months post-transplant. The high TCRbeta diversity at day 60 in some patients came from surviving recipient T cells and thymic progenitors. T cells produced anew were the main source of T-cell counts and diversity one year after transplant.

Preparation of the TCRbeta library used unique molecular identifiers. TCRdb analysed the PCR reads with MiXCR anew, one entry per CDR3 protein. The sample carries about 260,000 distinct CDR3 sequences, approximately 8.9% recorded once. This rearrangement joins TRBV25-1 to TRBJ1-2, with D unresolved. This clonotype originated in a male patient under 18 who had a stem cell transplant for acute lymphoblastic leukemia, so the T cells may come from the graft donor. Sample: PBMCs, mostly from graft donor cells, taken 180 days after TCRalphabeta/CD19-depleted stem cell transplant. The CDR3 sequence is CASSEYAKGGYTF. The CDR3 DNA sequence: TGTGCCAGCAGTGAATATGCGAAAGGTGGCTACACCTTC.